These 14 T cell receptor beta chains were all obtained from the same sample, sequenced in a study of glioma-infiltrating T cells. Using RNA template, CDR3s of TCR alpha and beta were amplified with iRepertoire arm-PCR. TCRdb called the multiplex PCR reads again in MiXCR, with one record for every CDR3 protein. The sample has around 390,000 distinct CDR3 sequences, roughly two fifths seen once. Sequencing was carried out using glioma tissue, nonneoplastic brain tissue, or PBMCs (not recorded which). The source is a human donor with low-grade glioma or glioblastoma, undergoing nonglioma brain surgery, or in good health (not recorded which).

The chain joins TRBV10-3 to TRBJ1-2; D is possibly TRBD1 (6 bases). Trimming stripped 0 bases from V and 4 bases from J, with 12 bases between. From germline, CDR1 is ENHRY and CDR2 SYGVKD. This CDR3 comprises 15 residues. The CDR3 region is CAISESARGSYGYTF. DNA of the CDR3: TGTGCCATCAGTGAGTCTGCCAGGGGAAGCTATGGCTACACCTTC.

In this sample, this clonotype turned up a few times. One junction end disagrees with the germline gene, perhaps due to a read error. V and J are TRBV4-2 and TRBJ2-4, with 12 bases fitting TRBD2. This CDR3 is built from 16 residues. Germline values: CDR1 LGHNA, CDR2 YNFKEQ. The CDR3 nucleotides are TGTGCCAGCAGCCTACAACCGGGACTAGCGGGCGGCATACCGACCTTC. It specifies CASSLQPGLAGGIPTF.

V gene TRBV4-1 combines with J gene TRBJ2-2; D not resolved. The CDR3 contains 13 residues. Trimming left V 4 bases short and J 4 bases short, with 7 bases between. Looked up from germline, CDR1 is MGHRA and CDR2 is YSYEKL. This chain's CDR3 is CASSPGGTGELFF. CDR3 DNA sequence: TGCGCCAGCAGCCCCGGCGGCACCGGGGAGCTGTTTTTT.

The V call is TRBV28, the J call TRBJ1-1; no firm D call. This CDR3 is 16 amino acids long. V lost 2 bases, J lost 0 bases, and 13 bases lay in between. Per germline, CDR1 MDHEN and CDR2 SYDVKM. The CDR3 loop reads CASSLASLNLNTEAFF. CDR3 DNA sequence: TGTGCCAGCAGTTTAGCCAGCTTAAACCTGAACACTGAAGCTTTCTTT.

A word on this clonotype: A read error may explain this, as a much larger clone is one base away. V gene TRBV27 combines with J gene TRBJ1-5; D is ambiguous. The V end lost 8 bases, the J end lost 0 bases, and 8 bases lay between the germline ends. The CDR3 is 13 residues long. Germline V gene sequence: CDR1 MNHEY, CDR2 SMNVEV (reference sequence). CDR3 residues: CASGPGSNQPQHF. CDR3 in DNA: TGTGCCAGCGGTCCGGGTAGCAATCAGCCCCAGCATTTT.

This clonotype turned up a few times. This chain connects TRBV4-3 to TRBJ2-5; D gene ambiguous. The germline V gene encodes CDR1 LGHNA and CDR2 YSLEER. V was shortened by 0 bases and J by 5 bases, with 7 bases between the two germline ends. This CDR3 region has 13 residues. The CDR3 coding sequence is TGCGCCAGCAGCCAAGATTCCAGGGAGACCCAGTACTTC. This codes for CASSQDSRETQYF.

The J gene is TRBJ2-7, the V gene TRBV7-2; 9 bases match TRBD1. Germline V gene lookup returns CDR1 SGHTA and CDR2 FQGNSA. The CDR3 contains 13 residues. The DNA of the CDR3 is TGTGTCGCGTCCCCACAGGGGGCGTACGAGCAGTACTTC. Translating it yields CVASPQGAYEQYF.

This clonotype was detected ten times or more. The genes are TRBV28 and TRBJ1-5; a possible D gene is TRBD1 (5 bases). CDR3 length equals 15 residues. V shed 5 bases and J shed 0 bases, with 11 bases lying between them. The germline V gene encodes CDR1 MDHEN and CDR2 SYDVKM. CDR3 sequence reads: CASSHRQFSNQPQHF. CDR3 nucleotides: TGTGCCAGCAGTCACCGACAGTTTAGCAATCAGCCCCAGCATTTT.

In the case of this clonotype: This clone may be a read error of a much larger clone one base away. V and J are TRBV27 and TRBJ1-6; 7 bases are a match to TRBD1. CDR1 and CDR2 from the germline V gene are MNHEY and SMNVEV (reference sequence). The CDR3 has 17 residues. The CDR3 coding sequence is TGTGCCAGCAGTTTGTGGGGCCGGGGACAGTATAATTTACCCCTCCACTTT. Protein: CASSLWGRGQYNLPLHF.

The chain is built from TRBV25-1 and TRBJ2-1; 11 bases are shared with TRBD1. The CDR3 has 16 residues. Looked up from germline, CDR1 is MGHDK and CDR2 is SYGVNS. The V and J ends lost 2 bases and 6 bases, in that order; junction bases with no gene match: 6. The CDR3 DNA reads as TGTGCCAGCAGTGAAGGGGGACAGGGGGGTTCCAATGAGCAGTTCTTC. Translation gives CASSEGGQGGSNEQFF.

The table lists this clonotype with many counts. The chain is built from TRBV27 and TRBJ1-5, with D possibly TRBD1 on 5 matching bases. Trimming took 5 bases from V and 3 from J, leaving 14 bases between them. The CDR3 covers 15 residues. Germline values: CDR1 MNHEY, CDR2 SMNVEV (reference sequence). The CDR3 nucleotides are TGTGCCAGCAGTCCCTCCGACAGACCCAATCAGCCCCAGCATTTT. Its protein product is CASSPSDRPNQPQHF.

The chain is built from TRBV6-2 or TRBV6-3 and TRBJ2-6; D perhaps matches TRBD2 (5 bases). The CDR3 contains 14 residues. CDR1 and CDR2 from the germline V gene are MNHEY and SVGEGT. The CDR3 reads CVSVWDSGANVLTF. Here the CDR3 DNA reads TGTGTTAGCGTGTGGGACTCTGGGGCCAACGTCCTGACTTTC.

The chain uses TRBV5-1 and TRBJ2-7; 9 bases are a match to TRBD1. The CDR3 extends over 16 amino acids. Germline V lookup: CDR1 SGHRS, CDR2 YFSETQ. V shed 1 base and J 0 bases; nucleotides not matched to a gene: 5. CDR3 amino acids: CASSLTGGVGSYEQYF. CDR3 bases: TGCGCCAGCAGCTTGACAGGGGGCGTCGGCTCCTACGAGCAGTACTTC.

This clonotype was detected many times. This chain links TRBV6-1 with TRBJ2-2; no clear D. The CDR3 extends over 15 amino acids. Trimming cost V 2 bases and J 7 bases, with 14 bases left between them. Germline assignment: CDR1 MNHNS and CDR2 SASEGT. CDR3 bases: TGTGCCAGCAGTGAATGGTATACGGAGTTCGGGGAGCTGTTTTTT. It is translated as CASSEWYTEFGELFF.